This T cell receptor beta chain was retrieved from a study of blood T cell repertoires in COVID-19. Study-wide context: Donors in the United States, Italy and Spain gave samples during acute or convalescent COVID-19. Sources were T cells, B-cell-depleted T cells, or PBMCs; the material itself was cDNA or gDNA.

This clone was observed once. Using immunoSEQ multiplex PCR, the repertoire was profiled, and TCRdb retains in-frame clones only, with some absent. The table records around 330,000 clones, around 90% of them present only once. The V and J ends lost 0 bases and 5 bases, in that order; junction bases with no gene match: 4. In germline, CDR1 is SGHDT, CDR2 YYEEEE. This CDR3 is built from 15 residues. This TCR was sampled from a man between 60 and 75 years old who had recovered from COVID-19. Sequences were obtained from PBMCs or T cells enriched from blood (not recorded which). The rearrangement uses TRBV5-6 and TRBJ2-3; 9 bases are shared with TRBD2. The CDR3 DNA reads TGTGCCAGCAGCTTGGGCGGGAGGGCCTTAGATACGCAGTATTTT. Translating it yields CASSLGGRALDTQYF.